The 20 T cell receptor beta chains presented below share a single source sample, sequenced in a study of blood T cell repertoires in COVID-19. Sequencing used immunoSEQ multiplex PCR; TCRdb keeps in-frame clones, though not all of them. Of around 65,000 clones listed, 79% are singletons. Sequences were obtained from peripheral blood. Source of these receptors: a man between 60 and 70 years old with acute or convalescent COVID-19.

The chain joins TRBV15 to TRBJ1-1, with 7 bases lining up with TRBD1. From germline, CDR1 is LNHNV and CDR2 YYDKDF (reference sequence). CDR3 length: 18 amino acids. V was clipped by 0 bases and J by 6 bases; unmatched bases: 16. The CDR3 loop reads CATSRDRGITGVFPEAFF. CDR3 nucleotide sequence: TGTGCCACCAGCAGAGATCGAGGGATAACAGGGGTTTTTCCTGAAGCTTTCTTT.

V gene TRBV18 combines with J gene TRBJ2-1, with 10 nucleotides matching TRBD2. The CDR3 contains 15 residues. Losses at the gene ends were 4 bases for V and 7 bases for J; bases not matched to a gene: 7. CDR1 and CDR2 from the germline V gene are KGHSH and LQKENI. The CDR3 nucleotides are TGTGCCAGCTCACTAGAGCGGGGGGGCCTAAATGAGCAGTTCTTC. It translates to CASSLERGGLNEQFF.

This chain joins TRBV19 and TRBJ1-6, with 11 bases aligning to TRBD1. The trim removed 8 bases at V and 7 bases at J, leaving 4 bases unmatched. Germline CDR1 and CDR2: LNHDA and SQIVND (reference sequence). The CDR3 has 14 amino acids. The CDR3 region is CASQDRGRNSPLHF. The CDR3 DNA reads as TGTGCCAGTCAGGACAGGGGGCGAAATTCACCCCTCCACTTT.

This chain connects TRBV5-1 to TRBJ1-1; a weak D match, TRBD1 (5 bases). The V gene's germline CDR1 is SGHRS and CDR2 YFSETQ. CDR3 length: 15 residues. Trimming cost V 0 bases and J 0 bases, with 9 bases left between them. The CDR3 spells CASSLGTPLNTEAFF. The DNA of the CDR3 is TGCGCCAGCAGCTTGGGGACACCTTTGAACACTGAAGCTTTCTTT.

The chain is built from TRBV6-5 and TRBJ1-3; a weak D match, TRBD1 (6 bases). The CDR3 is made up of 16 amino acids. CDR1 and CDR2 (germline): MNHEY, SVGAGI. Trimming removed 4 bases at V and 0 bases at J, with 13 bases between. In DNA, the CDR3 is TGTGCCAGCAGTTTAACGGGACATCTCTCTGGAAACACCATATATTTT. Residues: CASSLTGHLSGNTIYF.

This clone was counted between two and nine times. The V call is TRBV7-9, the J call TRBJ1-6; the D is unclear. This CDR3 region has 13 residues. V lost 1 base to trimming and J lost 9 bases, with 7 bases between them. Germline V CDR1 and CDR2: SEHNR, FQNEAQ (reference sequence). For the CDR3, the DNA is TGTGCCAGCAGCTTAGTCGAGGGTTCACCCCTCCACTTT. Translating gives CASSLVEGSPLHF.

The chain uses TRBV10-3 and TRBJ2-2; 11 bases match TRBD2. Germline V gene lookup returns CDR1 ENHRY and CDR2 SYGVKD. The CDR3 is 12 amino acids. After removal of 7 bases from V and 12 bases from J, the junction contained 4 bases not matched to a gene. CDR3 sequence: CAINPSGGKLFF. The CDR3 region has the DNA TGTGCCATCAATCCTAGCGGGGGGAAGCTGTTTTTT.

V is TRBV7-3 and J is TRBJ1-3; TRBD1 matches 7 bases. V was clipped by 5 bases and J by 0 bases; unmatched bases: 7. This CDR3 has 16 residues. CDR1 and CDR2 (germline): SGHTA, FQGTGA. The CDR3 DNA sequence: TGTGCCAGCAGCGCTACAGGGGCCGGCTCTGGAAACACCATATATTTT. Translating it yields CASSATGAGSGNTIYF.

The chain employs TRBV13 and TRBJ2-2, with 8 nucleotides matching TRBD1. The length of the CDR3 is 15 residues. The germline V gene encodes CDR1 PRHDT and CDR2 FYEKMQ (reference sequence). V shed 7 bases and J 5 bases; nucleotides not matched to a gene: 9. CDR3 loop: CASNLGQGRTGELFF. In DNA, the CDR3 is TGTGCCAGCAACCTCGGACAGGGAAGGACCGGGGAGCTGTTTTTT.

The chain uses TRBV29-1 and TRBJ1-5; 7 nucleotides line up with TRBD1. This CDR3 spans 14 amino acids. V dropped 5 bases and J dropped 2; count of bases not matched to a gene: 6. In germline, CDR1 is SQVTM, CDR2 ANQGSEA. CDR3 in amino acids: CSVRQGTGNQPQHF. DNA of the CDR3: TGCAGCGTTCGACAGGGTACGGGCAATCAGCCCCAGCATTTT.

V and J are TRBV3-1 (or the pseudogene TRBV3-2) and TRBJ1-2; D may be TRBD1 (5 bases). The V gene lost 3 bases and the J gene lost 5 bases, with 10 bases spanning the gap. The germline V gene encodes CDR1 LGHDT and CDR2 YNNKEL (reference sequence). This CDR3 contains 13 residues. The CDR3 is CASSQGGTYGYTF. The CDR3 region has the DNA TGTGCCAGCAGCCAGGGCGGGACTTATGGCTACACCTTC.

The J gene is TRBJ2-5, the V gene TRBV6-5, with D maybe TRBD1 (6 bases). This CDR3 is built from 15 residues. In germline, CDR1 is MNHEY, CDR2 SVGAGI. With 6 bases removed from V and 2 bases from J, the gap between germline ends came to 16 bases. CDR3 sequence: CASRSTWGQQETQYF. The DNA for the CDR3 is TGTGCCAGCAGATCCACGTGGGGGCAGCAAGAGACCCAGTACTTC.

V usage is TRBV12-3 or TRBV12-4 and J usage is TRBJ2-2, with D possibly being TRBD1 (5 bases). The CDR3 is made up of 13 amino acids. Trimming removed 6 bases at V and 6 bases at J, with 11 bases between. CDR3 protein: CASRKTDAGELFF. For the CDR3, the DNA is TGTGCCAGCAGGAAGACAGACGCCGGGGAGCTGTTTTTT.

The chain couples TRBV25-1 to TRBJ2-5, with 8 bases fitting TRBD2. CDR1 is MGHDK, CDR2 SYGVNS, per germline. V shed 6 bases, J shed 4 bases, and the junction held 13 bases outside the gene matches. The CDR3 runs 16 residues. CDR3 DNA: TGTGCCAGCAGCCACCACCTGCGGGGGGTGACAGAGACCCAGTACTTC. Encoded protein: CASSHHLRGVTETQYF. Filled out from reference TRBV25-1 and TRBJ2-5, the complete variable domain reads EADIYQTPRYLVIGTGKKITLECSQTMGHDKMYWYQQDPGMELHLIHYSYGVNSTEKGDLSSESTVSRIRTEHFPLTLESARPSHTSQYLCASSHHLRGVTETQYFGPGTRLLVL.

The chain joins TRBV6-5 to TRBJ1-2; maybe TRBD1 (6 bases). Trimming removed 8 bases from V and 7 bases from J, with 23 bases in between. The germline V gene has CDR1 MNHEY and CDR2 SVGAGI. This CDR3 has 15 amino acids. The CDR3 DNA reads TGTGCCAGCCGATTCACAGCCCAGGGGCAAGGTGGCTACACCTTC. Translation gives CASRFTAQGQGGYTF.

This clone was observed once. This rearrangement joins TRBV4-3 to TRBJ1-2, with 7 bases matching TRBD1. The ends lost 0 bases at V and 0 bases at J; junction bases unmatched: 1. Germline loops: CDR1 LGHNA, CDR2 YSLEER. The CDR3 length is 15 residues. The CDR3 nucleotides read TGCGCCAGCAGCCAAGACGGACAGGCTAACTATGGCTACACCTTC. This translates into CASSQDGQANYGYTF.

V and J are TRBV5-1 and TRBJ1-1; the D is unclear. V dropped 0 bases and J dropped 1 base, with 10 bases sitting between them. This CDR3 has 15 amino acids. CDR1 is SGHRS, CDR2 YFSETQ, per germline. CDR3 bases: TGCGCCAGCAGCTTGGCCGGGAAGCAGAACACTGAAGCTTTCTTT. It yields the protein CASSLAGKQNTEAFF.

This clone was recorded only once. This chain joins TRBV20-1 and TRBJ1-2; D gene unclear. CDR1 and CDR2 from the germline V gene are DFQATT and SNEGSKA (reference sequence). Between the trimmed V and J ends, which lost 5 bases and 9 bases, there was a span of 10 bases. The CDR3 has 10 residues. The chain's CDR3 is CSALEERYTF. The CDR3 DNA is TGCAGTGCTCTTGAGGAACGCTACACCTTC.

V gene TRBV30 combines with J gene TRBJ1-5; 9 positions agree with TRBD1. Germline V lookup: CDR1 GTSNPN, CDR2 SVGIG (reference sequence). CDR3 length equals 13 residues. V was pared by 5 bases and J by 4 bases, with 3 bases of the junction left unmatched. CDR3 nucleotide sequence: TGTGCCTGGGAACAGGGGGCTAATCAGCCCCAGCATTTT. It encodes CAWEQGANQPQHF.

The rearrangement joins TRBV19 to TRBJ2-7, with 7 bases aligning to TRBD1. This CDR3 is built from 15 residues. The V and J ends lost 3 bases and 5 bases, in that order; junction bases with no gene match: 10. CDR1 and CDR2 from the germline V gene are LNHDA and SQIVND (reference sequence). The CDR3 DNA follows: TGTGCCAGTAGTATCGTGAGGGGGCGCCTAAACGAGCAGTACTTC. Amino acid sequence: CASSIVRGRLNEQYF.